A single sample is the source of the 15 T cell receptor beta chains below, sequenced in a study of T cells in Graves' hyperthyroidism and ophthalmopathy. Researchers took RNA transcripts and amplified the TCR beta CDR3 regions from them. First-round RT-PCR targeting the TCR CDR3 was performed with the HTBI primer set. TCRdb ran MiXCR on the multiplex PCR reads and lists one entry per CDR3 protein. Of around 690,000 distinct CDR3 sequences detected, less than 25% appear once; the ten largest clones hold over 30%. Sequencing input: blood. Receptors were obtained from a man aged 25-40 years with Graves' ophthalmopathy.

In nucleotides, the CDR3 is TGTGCCAGCAGTTCCGCTAGCTCGCCCCAGCATTTT. Its translation: CASSSASSPQHF. The J gene is TRBJ1-5, the V gene TRBV6-1; D ambiguous. Germline lookup yields CDR1 MNHNS and CDR2 SASEGT. The CDR3 loop spans 12 amino acids. V gave up 5 bases and J gave up 9 bases, with 11 bases separating them.

Concerning this clonotype: Just one base apart from a much larger clone, this may be a read error. The chain recombines TRBV2 with TRBJ1-1; maybe TRBD1 (6 bases). The germline CDR1 and CDR2 sequences are SNHLY and FYNNEI. There are 12 residues in the CDR3. CDR3: CACREQGPEAFF. Written as DNA, the CDR3 is TGTGCCTGCAGAGAACAGGGTCCTGAAGCTTTCTTT.

This clonotype was found a few times. The rearrangement uses TRBV29-1 and TRBJ1-1, with 9 positions matching TRBD1. The CDR3 contains 13 residues. Trimming cost V 6 bases and J 5 bases; bases outside gene matches: 7. CDR1 is SQVTM, CDR2 ANQGSEA, per germline. As DNA, the CDR3 is TGCAGCGTAGAGGACAGGGGTGGGACTGAAGCTTTCTTT. It translates to CSVEDRGGTEAFF.

Details on this clonotype: A much larger clone lies a single base off, so this may be a read error. The V call is TRBV20-1, the J call TRBJ2-7; D tentatively fits TRBD1 or TRBD2 (7 bases each). In germline, CDR1 is DFQATT, CDR2 SNEGSKA (reference sequence). The CDR3 spans 16 residues. CDR3 coding DNA: TGCAGTGCTGGAGATGGTTGGGACAGCGGGATCTACGAGCAGTACTTC. Its translation is CSAGDGWDSGIYEQYF.

V usage is TRBV28 and J usage is TRBJ2-7; D uncertain. Germline values: CDR1 MDHEN, CDR2 SYDVKM. The CDR3 loop spans 15 amino acids. V was pared by 6 bases and J by 0 bases, with 15 bases between. The CDR3 is CASSYLGSSSYEQYF. Here the CDR3 DNA reads TGTGCCAGCAGCTATCTAGGATCAAGCTCCTACGAGCAGTACTTC.

This clonotype was observed a handful of times. V is TRBV2 and J is TRBJ2-2; D is possibly TRBD1 (6 bases). V lost 3 bases and J 4 bases, leaving 12 bases between the germline ends. Germline assignment: CDR1 SNHLY and CDR2 FYNNEI. The CDR3 loop spans 15 amino acids. CDR3 nucleotide sequence: TGTGCCAGCAGTGATGCAGGGGCCCTCACCGGGGAGCTGTTTTTT. Amino acid sequence: CASSDAGALTGELFF.

J is TRBJ2-4 and V is TRBV24-1, with a weak D call TRBD2 (6 bases). CDR1 KGHDR and CDR2 SFDVKD come from the germline V gene. V lost 6 bases to trimming and J lost 13 bases, with 15 bases between them. The CDR3 loop spans 12 amino acids. In DNA, the CDR3 is TGTGCCACCAGTCCAGAGGGAGGCCCACAGTACTTC. Its protein is CATSPEGGPQYF.

A note on this clonotype: This may stem from a read error, because a much larger clone lies one nucleotide away. The chain joins TRBV12-3 or TRBV12-4 to TRBJ2-7; D is possibly TRBD1 or TRBD2 (6 bases each). V lost 5 bases, J lost 4 bases, and 12 bases lay in between. The CDR3 is 13 residues long. The CDR3 loop reads CASSRLGGYEQYF. The DNA of the CDR3 is TGTGCCAGCAGTCGACTAGGGGGGTACGAGCAGTACTTC.

The gene calls are TRBV10-3 and TRBJ2-1; TRBD2 agrees at 10 bases. Germline CDR1 is ENHRY and CDR2 is SYGVKD. The junction had 11 bases not matched to a gene; V was cut back by 3 bases and J by 9 bases. This CDR3 contains 16 residues. The CDR3 region is CAISEPGTSVSGEQFF. The CDR3 DNA follows: TGTGCCATCAGTGAACCCGGGACTAGCGTATCTGGTGAGCAGTTCTTC.

The chain recombines TRBV7-2 with TRBJ1-2; D remains unclear. The CDR3 is made up of 13 amino acids. The germline gives CDR1 SGHTA, CDR2 FQGNSA. Trimming shortened V by 5 bases and J by 3 bases, and 10 bases separated the two germline ends. CDR3 DNA sequence: TGTGCCAGCAGCCCAACTGACTACTATGGCTACACCTTC. This encodes CASSPTDYYGYTF. Supplemented by reference TRBV7-2 and TRBJ1-2, the full variable domain reads GAGVSQSPSNKVTEKGKDVELRCDPISGHTALYWYRQSLGQGLEFLIYFQGNSAPDKSGLPSDRFSAERTGGSVSTLTIQRTQQEDSAVYLCASSPTDYYGYTFGSGTRLTVV.

The rearrangement joins TRBV3-1 to TRBJ2-1; 9 bases align to TRBD2. The trim removed 4 bases at V and 10 bases at J, leaving 8 bases unmatched. Germline-derived CDR1 and CDR2 are LGHDT and YNNKEL (reference sequence). The CDR3 sequence is 14 residues long. The CDR3 sequence is CASSLLAGAEEQFF. CDR3 coding DNA: TGTGCCAGCAGCCTTTTAGCGGGAGCAGAGGAGCAGTTCTTC.

This clonotype was recorded many times. This rearrangement joins TRBV5-1 to TRBJ2-1; TRBD2 aligns across 8 bases. The CDR3 consists of 16 residues. Trimming took 4 bases from V and 2 from J; bases not matched to a gene: 8. Germline V lookup: CDR1 SGHRS, CDR2 YFSETQ. Here the CDR3 reads CASSLGPGRAYNEQFF. The CDR3 region has the DNA TGCGCCAGCAGCCTGGGGCCCGGGAGGGCCTACAATGAGCAGTTCTTC.

The genes are TRBV4-1 and TRBJ2-5, with a tentative D call TRBD2 (6 bases). V was trimmed by 2 bases and J by 14 bases, leaving 15 bases between them. The CDR3 covers 12 residues. Germline CDR1 MGHRA, CDR2 YSYEKL. The CDR3 coding sequence is TGCGCCAGCAGCCAAAACCGGGACTCGGTTTACTTC. Its protein product is CASSQNRDSVYF.

This chain links TRBV7-2 with TRBJ2-4, with a tentative D call TRBD2 (6 bases). CDR1 is SGHTA and CDR2 is FQGNSA in the germline V gene. The CDR3 covers 16 residues. V lost 5 bases and J lost 0, with 14 bases in between. CDR3 amino acids: CASSRGLTLAKNIQYF. The CDR3 DNA follows: TGTGCCAGCAGCAGGGGACTTACCCTAGCCAAAAACATTCAGTACTTC.

This clonotype was picked up a small number of times. V gene TRBV5-1 combines with J gene TRBJ2-1, with TRBD2 matching over 7 bases. There are 17 residues in the CDR3. CDR1 SGHRS and CDR2 YFSETQ come from the germline V gene. V shed 4 bases and J 1 base; nucleotides not matched to a gene: 11. The CDR3 sequence: CASSPQPSGISYNEQFF. CDR3 bases: TGCGCCAGCAGCCCGCAACCTAGCGGAATATCCTACAATGAGCAGTTCTTC.